The clone carrying this T cell receptor beta chain is a singleton in its sample. The method was immunoSEQ multiplex PCR; TCRdb's version includes in-frame clones alone and lacks a portion of them. The repertoire holds about 140,000 clones, around three quarters seen once, with about an eighth in the top ten. This entry is derived from a study of blood T cell repertoires in COVID-19. The V gene's germline CDR1 is LGHDT and CDR2 YNNKEL (reference sequence). V dropped 4 bases and J dropped 0 bases, with 12 bases sitting between them. The CDR3 consists of 15 residues. Sequences were obtained from peripheral blood. The V and J genes are TRBV3-1 (or the pseudogene TRBV3-2) and TRBJ2-5; D call uncertain. This clonotype was obtained from a man of 80 years or more with acute or convalescent COVID-19. The CDR3 is CASSPPQRNQETQYF. In DNA form, the CDR3 reads TGTGCCAGCAGCCCCCCACAGAGAAACCAAGAGACCCAGTACTTC.